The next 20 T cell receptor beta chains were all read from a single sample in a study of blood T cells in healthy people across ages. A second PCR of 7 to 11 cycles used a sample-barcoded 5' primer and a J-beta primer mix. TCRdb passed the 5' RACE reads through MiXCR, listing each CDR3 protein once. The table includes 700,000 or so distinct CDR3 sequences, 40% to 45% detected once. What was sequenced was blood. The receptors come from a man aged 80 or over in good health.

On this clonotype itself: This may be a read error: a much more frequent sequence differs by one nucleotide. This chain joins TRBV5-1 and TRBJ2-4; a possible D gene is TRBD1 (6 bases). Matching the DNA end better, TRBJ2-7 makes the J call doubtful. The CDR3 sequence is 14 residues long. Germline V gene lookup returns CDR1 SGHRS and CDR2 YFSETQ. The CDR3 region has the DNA TGCGCCAGCAGCTCAAGACAGGCCTTCTACGAGCAGTACTTC. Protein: CASSSRQAFYEQYF.

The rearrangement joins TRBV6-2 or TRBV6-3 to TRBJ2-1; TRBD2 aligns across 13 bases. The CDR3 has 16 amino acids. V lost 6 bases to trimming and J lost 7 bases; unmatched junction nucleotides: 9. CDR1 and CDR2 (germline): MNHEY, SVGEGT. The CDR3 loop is CASSGLAGVGWNEQFF. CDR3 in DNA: TGTGCCAGCAGCGGACTAGCGGGAGTTGGATGGAATGAGCAGTTCTTC.

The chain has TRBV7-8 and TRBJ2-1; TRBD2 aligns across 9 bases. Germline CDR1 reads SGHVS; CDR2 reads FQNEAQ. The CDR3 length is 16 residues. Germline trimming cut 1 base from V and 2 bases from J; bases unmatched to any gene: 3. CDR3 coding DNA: TGTGCCAGCAGCTTAGAGCAGCGGGGGGCCTACAATGAGCAGTTCTTC. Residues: CASSLEQRGAYNEQFF.

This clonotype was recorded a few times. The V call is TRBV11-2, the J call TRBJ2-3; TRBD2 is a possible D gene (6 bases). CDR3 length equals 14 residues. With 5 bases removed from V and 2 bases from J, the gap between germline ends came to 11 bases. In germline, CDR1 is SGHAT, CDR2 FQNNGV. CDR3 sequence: CASSQEGLTDTQYF. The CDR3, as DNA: TGTGCCAGCAGCCAGGAGGGGCTCACAGATACGCAGTATTTT. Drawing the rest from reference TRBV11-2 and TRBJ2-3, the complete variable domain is EAGVAQSPRYKIIEKRQSVAFWCNPISGHATLYWYQQILGQGPKLLIQFQNNGVVDDSQLPKDRFSAERLKGVDSTLKIQPAKLEDSAVYLCASSQEGLTDTQYFGPGTRLTVL.

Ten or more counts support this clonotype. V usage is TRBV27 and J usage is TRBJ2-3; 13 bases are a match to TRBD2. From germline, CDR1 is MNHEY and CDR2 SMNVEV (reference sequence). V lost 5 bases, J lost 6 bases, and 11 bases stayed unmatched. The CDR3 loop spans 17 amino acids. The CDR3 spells CASSPRGLAGAGDTQYF. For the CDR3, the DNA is TGTGCCAGCAGTCCCCGAGGACTAGCGGGAGCAGGTGATACGCAGTATTTT.

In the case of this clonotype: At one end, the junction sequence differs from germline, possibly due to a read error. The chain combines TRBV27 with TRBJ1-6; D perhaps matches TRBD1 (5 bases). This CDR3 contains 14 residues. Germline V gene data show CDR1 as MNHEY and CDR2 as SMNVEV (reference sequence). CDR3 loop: CASRGRDYNPPLHF. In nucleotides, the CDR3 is TGTGCCAGCAGGGGTAGGGACTATAATCCACCCCTCCACTTT.

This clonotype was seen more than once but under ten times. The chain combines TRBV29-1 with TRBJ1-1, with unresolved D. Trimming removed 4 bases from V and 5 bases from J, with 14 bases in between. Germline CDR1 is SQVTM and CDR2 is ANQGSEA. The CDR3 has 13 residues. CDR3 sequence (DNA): TGCAGCGTTGCTGGGTCCCTGTTAACTGAAGCTTTCTTT. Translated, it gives CSVAGSLLTEAFF. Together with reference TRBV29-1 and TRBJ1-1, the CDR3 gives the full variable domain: SAVISQKPSRDICQRGTSLTIQCQVDSQVTMMFWYRQQPGQSLTLIATANQGSEATYESGFVIDKFPISRPNLTFSTLTVSNMSPEDSSIYLCSVAGSLLTEAFFGQGTRLTVV.

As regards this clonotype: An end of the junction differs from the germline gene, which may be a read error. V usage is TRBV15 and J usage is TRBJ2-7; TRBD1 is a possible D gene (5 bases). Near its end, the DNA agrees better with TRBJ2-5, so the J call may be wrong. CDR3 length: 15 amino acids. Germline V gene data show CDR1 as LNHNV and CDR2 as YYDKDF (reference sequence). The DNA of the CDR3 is TGTGCCGCCAGCAGAGATGCTCAGGGTCCGGAGACCCAGTACTTC. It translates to CAASRDAQGPETQYF.

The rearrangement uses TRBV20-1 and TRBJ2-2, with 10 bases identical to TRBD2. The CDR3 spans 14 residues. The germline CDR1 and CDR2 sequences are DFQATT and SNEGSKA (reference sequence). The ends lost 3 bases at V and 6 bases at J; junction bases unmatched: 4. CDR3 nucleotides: TGCAGTGCTAGGTGGAGCGGGGGGGCCGGGGAGCTGTTTTTT. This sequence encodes CSARWSGGAGELFF.

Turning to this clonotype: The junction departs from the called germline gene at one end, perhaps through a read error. The CDR3 region has the DNA TGTGCCAGCAGCGTAGGACAGGGTAGGAACAATGAGCAGTTATTC. This translates into CASSVGQGRNNEQLF. The chain links TRBV7-3 to TRBJ2-1; TRBD1 aligns across 8 bases. In germline, CDR1 is SGHTA, CDR2 FQGTGA. The CDR3 is made up of 15 amino acids.

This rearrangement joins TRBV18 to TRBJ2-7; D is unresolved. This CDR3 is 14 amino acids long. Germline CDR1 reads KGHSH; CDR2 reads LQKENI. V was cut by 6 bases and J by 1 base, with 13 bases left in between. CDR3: CASSPGSLSYEQYF. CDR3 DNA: TGTGCCAGCTCCCCCGGATCTTTGTCCTACGAGCAGTACTTC.

CDR3 sequence: CASSFNRVGDNEQFF. CDR3 nucleotides: TGTGCCAGCAGCTTCAACCGGGTGGGGGACAATGAGCAGTTCTTC. The chain couples TRBV7-2 to TRBJ2-1; D may correspond to TRBD1 or TRBD2 (5 bases each). Germline CDR1 reads SGHTA; CDR2 reads FQGNSA. The CDR3 spans 15 residues. V lost 3 bases and J 5 bases, leaving 14 bases between the germline ends.

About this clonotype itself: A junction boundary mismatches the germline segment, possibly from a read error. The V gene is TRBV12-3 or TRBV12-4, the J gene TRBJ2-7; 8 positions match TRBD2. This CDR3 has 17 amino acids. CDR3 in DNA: TGTACCAGCAGTTATACCGGGGGCGGGAGGTCCCAAAACGAGCAGTACTTC. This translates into CTSSYTGGGRSQNEQYF.

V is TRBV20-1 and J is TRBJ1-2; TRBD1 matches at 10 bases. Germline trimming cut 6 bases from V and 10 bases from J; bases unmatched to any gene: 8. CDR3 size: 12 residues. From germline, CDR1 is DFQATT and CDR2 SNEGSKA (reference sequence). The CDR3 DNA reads TGCAGTGCCTTAGACAGGGGGCTGTCCTACACCTTC. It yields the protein CSALDRGLSYTF.

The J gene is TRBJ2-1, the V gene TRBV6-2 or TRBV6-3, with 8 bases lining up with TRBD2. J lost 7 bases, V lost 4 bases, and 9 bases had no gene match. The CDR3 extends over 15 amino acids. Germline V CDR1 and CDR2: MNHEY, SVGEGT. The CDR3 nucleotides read TGTGCCAGCAGTTTCCCGCGGGGGGTCTGGAATGAGCAGTTCTTC. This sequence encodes CASSFPRGVWNEQFF.

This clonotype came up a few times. The CDR3, as DNA: TGTGCCAGCAGCCTACTACGGACAGGGAACGAGCAGTACTTC. Amino acids: CASSLLRTGNEQYF. The V call is TRBV6-2 or TRBV6-3, the J call TRBJ2-7, with TRBD1 identical over 8 bases. The CDR3 extends over 14 amino acids. From germline, CDR1 is MNHEY and CDR2 SVGEGT. J lost 5 bases, V lost 6 bases, and 9 bases had no gene match.

The CDR3 spells CASSSDTGTDTQYF. The CDR3 DNA reads TGTGCCAGCAGCTCGGACACCGGCACAGATACGCAGTATTTT. V and J are TRBV5-6 and TRBJ2-3; D is perhaps TRBD1 (5 bases). The CDR3 runs to 14 residues. The V end lost 3 bases, the J end lost 1 base, and 9 bases lay between the germline ends. CDR1 is SGHDT, CDR2 YYEEEE, per germline.

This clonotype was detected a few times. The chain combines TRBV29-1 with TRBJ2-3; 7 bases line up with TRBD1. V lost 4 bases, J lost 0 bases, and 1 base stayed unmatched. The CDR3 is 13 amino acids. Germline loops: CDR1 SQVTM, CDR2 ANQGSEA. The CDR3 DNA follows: TGCAGCGTTGGGGGACAGAGCACAGATACGCAGTATTTT. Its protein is CSVGGQSTDTQYF.

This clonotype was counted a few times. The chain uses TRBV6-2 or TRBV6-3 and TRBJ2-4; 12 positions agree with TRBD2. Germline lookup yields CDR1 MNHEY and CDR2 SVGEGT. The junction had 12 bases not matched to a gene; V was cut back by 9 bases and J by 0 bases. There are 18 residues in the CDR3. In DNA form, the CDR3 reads TGTGCCAGTACTAGCGGGAGGACCGCCAAAATAGCCAAAAACATTCAGTACTTC. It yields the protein CASTSGRTAKIAKNIQYF.

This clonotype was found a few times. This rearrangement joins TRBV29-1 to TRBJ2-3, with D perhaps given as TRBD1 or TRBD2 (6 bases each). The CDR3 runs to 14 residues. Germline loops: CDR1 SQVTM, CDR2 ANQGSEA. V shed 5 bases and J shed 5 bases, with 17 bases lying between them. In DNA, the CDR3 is TGCAGCGTTTCCTTCGGGGGCGCAGGAGATACGCAGTATTTT. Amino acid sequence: CSVSFGGAGDTQYF.